One sample yielded the 20 T cell receptor beta chains listed below, sequenced in a study of response to subunit inactivated influenza vaccine. TCRdb re-analysed the RT-PCR reads in MiXCR, keeping a single row per CDR3 protein. In the table there are a few hundred thousand distinct CDR3 sequences, about a fifth of which are singletons. This material consisted of PBMCs from blood, taken about 20 months after vaccination. The receptors were sampled from a man aged 45 to 70 who received an inactivated influenza vaccine.

The gene calls are TRBV12-3 or TRBV12-4 and TRBJ2-5; the D gene is possibly TRBD2 (7 bases). The CDR3 contains 14 residues. V lost 5 bases to trimming and J lost 1 base, with 11 bases between them. CDR3 sequence (DNA): TGTGCCAGCAGTGGGGGGGGCTTCCAAGAGACCCAGTACTTC. Encoded protein: CASSGGGFQETQYF.

A few counts support this clonotype. The chain has TRBV12-3 or TRBV12-4 and TRBJ2-5, with 8 bases fitting TRBD1. The trim removed 2 bases at V and 7 bases at J, leaving 6 bases unmatched. This CDR3 is 14 amino acids long. CDR3 coding DNA: TGTGCCAGCAGTTTATCAGGGGGCGCGGGGACCCAGTACTTC. This sequence encodes CASSLSGGAGTQYF.

Points on this clonotype: The conserved final phenylalanine or tryptophan is absent from the CDR3, which likely points to a read error. CDR3 sequence reads: CASRWQGQPSNQPQHI. The CDR3 DNA sequence: TGTGCCAGTAGATGGCAGGGACAGCCCAGCAATCAGCCCCAGCATATT. The chain links TRBV19 to TRBJ1-5, with TRBD1 identical over 7 bases. The germline V gene has CDR1 LNHDA and CDR2 SQIVND (reference sequence). The V segment lost 6 bases and the J segment 1 base; nucleotides outside the gene matches: 9. The CDR3 spans 16 residues.

This chain joins TRBV5-6 and TRBJ1-1; no clear D. This CDR3 contains 14 residues. Germline CDR1 reads SGHDT; CDR2 reads YYEEEE. Trimming pared 2 bases from V and 0 bases from J, leaving 8 bases between. The CDR3 DNA reads TGTGCCAGCAGCTTCAGAGCGATGAACACTGAAGCTTTCTTT. Its protein product is CASSFRAMNTEAFF.

This clonotype was recorded at least ten times. J is TRBJ1-2 and V is TRBV20-1; tentatively, D is TRBD1 (5 bases). V was cut by 3 bases and J by 6 bases, with 8 bases left in between. The germline gives CDR1 DFQATT, CDR2 SNEGSKA (reference sequence). The CDR3 is 11 amino acids. The CDR3 is CSAREGNGYTF. CDR3 DNA sequence: TGCAGTGCTAGGGAGGGGAATGGCTACACCTTC.

This clonotype showed up just a few times. In nucleotides, the CDR3 is TGCGCCAGCAGCTTGCCCGGGAAGGCGACCCAGTACTTC. This translates into CASSLPGKATQYF. This sequence joins TRBV5-1 and TRBJ2-5, with D possibly TRBD2 on 5 matching bases. V lost 1 base and J 7 bases, leaving 11 bases between the germline ends. CDR1 and CDR2 from the germline V gene are SGHRS and YFSETQ. CDR3 length: 13 amino acids.

CDR3 protein: CASSDWDRTVGQFF. CDR3 coding DNA: TGCGCCAGCAGCGATTGGGACAGGACTGTCGGGCAGTTCTTC. The chain recombines TRBV5-1 with TRBJ2-1; 8 positions agree with TRBD1. The germline V gene encodes CDR1 SGHRS and CDR2 YFSETQ. The CDR3 runs 14 residues. The junction had 12 bases not matched to a gene; V was cut back by 4 bases and J by 12 bases.

V gene TRBV6-1 combines with J gene TRBJ1-6; D remains unclear. Germline CDR1 is MNHNS and CDR2 is SASEGT. The CDR3 has 15 amino acids. V lost 4 bases and J 7 bases, leaving 14 bases between the germline ends. This CDR3 is CASSAGFEGNSPLHF. The DNA for the CDR3 is TGTGCCAGCAGTGCCGGCTTTGAGGGAAATTCACCCCTCCACTTT.

This clonotype was picked up many times. V is TRBV7-2 and J is TRBJ1-4, with D possibly TRBD1 on 5 matching bases. Germline-derived CDR1 and CDR2 are SGHTA and FQGNSA. The CDR3 loop spans 14 amino acids. V lost 3 bases and J lost 5, with 10 bases in between. CDR3 sequence reads: CASSLGGGNEKLFF. The DNA for the CDR3 is TGTGCCAGCAGCTTGGGCGGGGGAAATGAAAAACTGTTTTTT.

CDR3 protein: CSAAGLAGGANTGELFF. The CDR3 DNA is TGCAGTGCGGCCGGGCTAGCGGGGGGGGCAAACACCGGGGAGCTGTTTTTT. The chain carries TRBV20-1 and TRBJ2-2, with 12 positions matching TRBD2. J gave up 2 bases and V 6 bases, and 10 bases lay outside the gene matches. This CDR3 is built from 17 residues. Germline CDR1 and CDR2: DFQATT and SNEGSKA (reference sequence).

This chain joins TRBV5-1 and TRBJ1-1; no firm D call. V shed 6 bases and J shed 0 bases, with 9 bases lying between them. This CDR3 is built from 13 residues. Per the germline V gene, CDR1 is SGHRS and CDR2 is YFSETQ. The CDR3 DNA sequence: TGCGCCAGCACCGCCGACATGAACACTGAAGCTTTCTTT. Encoded protein: CASTADMNTEAFF. Filled out from reference TRBV5-1 and TRBJ1-1, the complete variable domain reads KAGVTQTPRYLIKTRGQQVTLSCSPISGHRSVSWYQQTPGQGLQFLFEYFSETQRNKGNFPGRFSGRQFSNSRSEMNVSTLELGDSALYLCASTADMNTEAFFGQGTRLTVV.

This chain connects TRBV7-6 to TRBJ2-1; no reliable D call. V lost 4 bases and J 4 bases, leaving 11 bases between the germline ends. The CDR3 runs to 14 residues. The V gene's germline CDR1 is SGHVS and CDR2 FNYEAQ. The CDR3 here is CASSSVPEYNEQFF. Here the CDR3 DNA reads TGTGCCAGCAGCTCGGTCCCAGAGTACAATGAGCAGTTCTTC.

As for this clonotype: A read error may account for a junction end that differs from germline. This chain uses TRBV15 with TRBJ1-5; 9 bases map to TRBD1. Germline V gene data show CDR1 as LNHNV and CDR2 as YYDKDF (reference sequence). This CDR3 has 16 amino acids. The CDR3 DNA reads TGCGCCACCAGCATTACTCGACAGGGGGTGGGCCACCCCCAGCATTTT. Protein product: CATSITRQGVGHPQHF.

The table lists this clonotype with a few counts. The chain is built from TRBV20-1 and TRBJ1-6; 9 bases are a match to TRBD1. The CDR3 contains 14 residues. The germline V gene has CDR1 DFQATT and CDR2 SNEGSKA (reference sequence). V lost 1 base, J lost 8 bases, and 3 bases stayed unmatched. The CDR3 sequence: CSARGGQGDSPLHF. DNA of the CDR3: TGCAGTGCTAGAGGGGGACAGGGAGATTCACCCCTCCACTTT.

V usage is TRBV20-1 and J usage is TRBJ1-2, with TRBD1 identical over 7 bases. The J segment lost 8 bases and the V segment lost 5 bases, leaving 5 bases of the junction unmatched. Germline values: CDR1 DFQATT, CDR2 SNEGSKA (reference sequence). CDR3 length equals 11 residues. The CDR3 sequence: CSAPNRGGYTF. The CDR3 nucleotides are TGCAGTGCTCCCAACAGGGGAGGCTACACCTTC.

This clonotype has a single count. This sequence joins TRBV3-1 and TRBJ1-1; D is unclear. Trimming removed 2 bases from V and 4 bases from J, with 14 bases in between. The length of the CDR3 is 15 residues. The germline V gene has CDR1 LGHDT and CDR2 YNNKEL (reference sequence). The CDR3 bases are TGTGCCAGCAGCCAAAACAGACTGGGGAGCACTGAAGCTTTCTTT. As protein: CASSQNRLGSTEAFF. The whole variable domain, remainder taken from reference TRBV3-1 and TRBJ1-1, is DTAVSQTPKYLVTQMGNDKSIKCEQNLGHDTMYWYKQDSKKFLKIMFSYNNKELIINETVPNRFSPKSPDKAHLNLHINSLELGDSAVYFCASSQNRLGSTEAFFGQGTRLTVV.

The gene calls are TRBV7-2 and TRBJ1-2; 8 bases line up with TRBD1. This CDR3 has 14 residues. In germline, CDR1 is SGHTA, CDR2 FQGNSA. With 1 base clipped from V and 6 bases from J, the junction kept 4 bases outside the gene matches. CDR3 bases: TGTGCCAGCAGCTTAGATGGACAGGGTAATGGCTACACCTTC. It codes for CASSLDGQGNGYTF.

A word on this clonotype: One end of the junction varies from germline; a read error may be responsible. J is TRBJ1-1 and V is TRBV6-5; possible D gene TRBD1, 5 bases. The CDR3 has 13 residues. The germline V gene has CDR1 MNHEY and CDR2 SVGAGI. CDR3 bases: TGTGCCAGCAGTTACGGCCCTGGCACCGGGGCGGGGTTT. Its translation: CASSYGPGTGAGF.

There are many counts of this clonotype. V and J are TRBV7-2 and TRBJ2-5; possibly TRBD1 for D (6 bases). Trimming cost V 0 bases and J 4 bases, with 9 bases left between them. The germline V gene has CDR1 SGHTA and CDR2 FQGNSA. This CDR3 contains 14 residues. In nucleotides, the CDR3 is TGTGCCAGCAGCTTAGCAGGGACACCAGAGACCCAGTACTTC. Translating it yields CASSLAGTPETQYF.

CDR3 in DNA: TGTGCCAGCAGCTCCGGACTAGCGGGAGGTTGGGAGACCCAGTACTTC. It codes for CASSSGLAGGWETQYF. The chain joins TRBV7-9 to TRBJ2-5, with 14 bases lining up with TRBD2. After removal of 4 bases from V and 5 bases from J, the junction contained 6 bases not matched to a gene. This CDR3 has 16 residues. The germline V gene encodes CDR1 SEHNR and CDR2 FQNEAQ (reference sequence).